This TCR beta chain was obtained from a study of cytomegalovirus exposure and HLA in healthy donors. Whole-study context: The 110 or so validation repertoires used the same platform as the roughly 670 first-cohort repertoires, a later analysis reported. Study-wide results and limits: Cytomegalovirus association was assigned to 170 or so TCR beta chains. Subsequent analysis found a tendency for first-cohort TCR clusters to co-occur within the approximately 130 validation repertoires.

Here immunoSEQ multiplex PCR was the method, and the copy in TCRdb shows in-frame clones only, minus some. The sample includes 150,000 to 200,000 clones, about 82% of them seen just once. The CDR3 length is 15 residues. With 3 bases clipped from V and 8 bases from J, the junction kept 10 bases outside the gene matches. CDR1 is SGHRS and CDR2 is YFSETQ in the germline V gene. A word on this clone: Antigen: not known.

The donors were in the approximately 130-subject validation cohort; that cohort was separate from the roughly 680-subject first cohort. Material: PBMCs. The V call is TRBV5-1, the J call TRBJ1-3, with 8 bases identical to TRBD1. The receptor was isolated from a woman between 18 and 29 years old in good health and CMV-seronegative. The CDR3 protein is CASSSTGARQDTIYF. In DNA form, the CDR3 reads TGCGCCAGCAGCTCGACAGGGGCCCGTCAGGACACCATATATTTT.